This T cell receptor beta chain derives from a study of human versus mouse CDR3 diversity and MHC coevolution. As for the study in general: Each sample yielded about 5.5 x 10^6 to 1.7 x 10^7 valid reads.

Trimming pared 8 bases from V and 7 bases from J, leaving 12 bases between. Looked up from germline, CDR1 is SGHNT and CDR2 is YENEEA. The CDR3 has 12 residues. Sequencing was performed with immunoSEQ multiplex PCR; in TCRdb, only in-frame clones are kept and a portion is missing. The sample records just under 60,000 clones, just under 95% being singletons. Study results and limitations: Mice had fewer CDR3 deletions and insertions than humans on average.

A note on this clone: Its matching antigen is unknown.

The rearrangement uses TRBV11-3 and TRBJ2-1; D is unclear. Material: naive CD4+ T cells from blood. The sample's subset: CD45RO-negative CD62L-positive naive CD4 T cells. The receptor's source is a person aged 55 to 75 in good health. This chain's CDR3 is CASGLLGNEQFF. In DNA form, the CDR3 reads TGTGCCAGCGGCCTACTCGGGAATGAGCAGTTCTTC. Based on the CDR3 plus reference TRBV11-3 and TRBJ2-1, the full variable domain is EAGVVQSPRYKIIEKKQPVAFWCNPISGHNTLYWYLQNLGQGPELLIRYENEEAVDDSQLPKDRFSAERLKGVDSTLKIQPAELGDSAVYLCASGLLGNEQFFGPGTRLTVL.